The rows below give T cell receptor beta chains drawn from one sample of a study of graft-versus-host responses after intestinal transplantation. TCRdb's table, derived via immunoSEQ multiplex PCR, lists solely in-frame clones and lacks some. Among nearly 30,000 clones, around 80% were seen once, and the ten largest hold 3% to 3.5%. Sequenced material: ileum tissue, taken 98 days after intestinal transplantation. The receptors stem from a human patient who received an intestinal transplant, so some T cells may come from the graft donor. CDR3s include the opening cysteine and the closing phenylalanine or tryptophan. Each record gives: D gene, clone size, J gene, V gene, CDR3 protein. D genes are given only for firm matches. Not all rows give a size; the values are once, few, many and, for expanded clones, a class.

>-|-|TRBJ1-3|TRBV7-2
CASSSPRGFLPGNTIYF
>-|-|TRBJ2-3|TRBV4-2
CASSQGWEGSGTDTQYF
>TRBD2|once|TRBJ2-7|TRBV2
CASIRPPGLDYEQYF
>-|-|TRBJ1-1|TRBV25-1
CASSVRNTEAFF
>TRBD2|-|TRBJ2-7|TRBV4-1
CASSQVGTSGNLYEQYF
>TRBD2|-|TRBJ2-3|TRBV30
CAWNRARGSTDTQYF
>-|-|TRBJ1-5|TRBV6-6
CASRGPTSNQPQHF
>-|-|TRBJ1-6|TRBV5-8
CASSLDVGTFDSPLHF
>TRBD1|-|TRBJ2-7|TRBV4-1
CASSQDLERTGATYEQYF
>TRBD1|once|TRBJ2-7|TRBV7-6
CASSLEKGATYEQYF
>TRBD2|-|TRBJ2-3|TRBV5-1
CASRPTPGTRVANTDTQYF
>-|-|TRBJ1-5|TRBV2
CASRQEQEQPQHF
>TRBD1|-|TRBJ1-3|TRBV6-9
CASRLTGGSGNTIYF
>-|-|TRBJ1-5|TRBV27
CASRRTKNQPQHF
>-|-|-|TRBV28
CASCLLGHAGYEQYF
>-|-|TRBJ1-2|TRBV30
CAWVLWGSPYGYTF
>-|-|TRBJ2-3|TRBV12-5
CASGFSQWASTDTQYF
>TRBD1|-|TRBJ1-1|TRBV13
CASSSRGQANSFEAFF
>-|-|TRBJ2-7|TRBV2
CASGPYEQYF
>TRBD1|-|TRBJ2-1|TRBV9
CASSAGQDSYNEQFF
>-|-|TRBJ2-1|TRBV28
CASLTPGVNEQFF
>TRBD2|-|TRBJ2-4|TRBV11-2
CASSVTSWDIQYF
>-|-|TRBJ1-2|TRBV4-1
CASSQIEGLNGYTF
>-|-|TRBJ1-4|TRBV28
CASTPVRSATTNEKLFF
>TRBD2|-|TRBJ2-5|TRBV6-6
CASAASGEQETQYF
>-|-|TRBJ1-1|TRBV10-2
CASKEGFHTEAFF
>TRBD1|few|TRBJ1-5|TRBV19
CATQVGGGRNQPQHF
>-|-|TRBJ2-2|TRBV2
CASIEGNTGELFF
>TRBD1|-|TRBJ2-1|TRBV5-1
CASSVTGSDYNEQFF
>TRBD1|-|TRBJ2-7|TRBV11-3
CASSQQGREQYF
>-|-|TRBJ2-3|TRBV5-1
CASSLAGFPDGTTDTQYF
>-|-|TRBJ1-2|TRBV5-1
CASSLMDGPNYGYTF
>-|-|TRBJ1-3|TRBV6-1
CASSEASEEFIYGGNTIYF
>-|-|TRBJ1-5|TRBV7-3
CASSVNGGQGFSQPQHF
>TRBD1|-|TRBJ2-7|TRBV10-3
CAISESPDRAYEQYF
>-|-|TRBJ2-1|TRBV9
CASSGGSSYNEQFF
>-|few|TRBJ2-7|TRBV6-5
CASRAGSEQYF
>TRBD1|once|TRBJ1-2|TRBV5-1
CASSGRGVGYTF
>-|-|TRBJ2-3|TRBV5-1
CASSLAQPTDTQYF
>TRBD1|-|TRBJ1-5|TRBV19
CASSYFLGQGVYSNQPQHF
>TRBD2|-|TRBJ2-7|TRBV27
CASTSSGGNEQYF
>TRBD2|-|TRBJ2-7|TRBV6-1
CASSEPTSGFSYEQYF
>-|-|TRBJ1-2|TRBV6-5
CASSYSPRVGYTF
>-|-|TRBJ1-1|TRBV29-1
CSVDQDTEAFF
>-|-|TRBJ1-1|TRBV29-1
CSVDLKGNTEAFF
>-|-|TRBJ1-2|TRBV5-5
CASRSGPLRAYGYTF
>TRBD1|-|TRBJ1-5|TRBV25-1
CASSDRGQGGEPQHF
>TRBD1|-|TRBJ2-1|TRBV5-1
CASSLEHGQGSHEQFF
>TRBD2|-|TRBJ2-2|TRBV5-6
CQRGDNTGELFF
>-|-|TRBJ2-3|TRBV5-8
CASSLGTVQKSTDTQYF
>TRBD1|-|TRBJ2-7|TRBV12-5
CASGLGQGRAYEQYF
>-|-|TRBJ2-5|TRBV11-2
CASSLVMMETQYF
>-|-|TRBJ2-7|TRBV7-3
CASSTKISGLYLGSSYEQYF
>-|-|TRBJ1-6|TRBV10-3
CAISLQGNSPLHF
>TRBD1|-|TRBJ2-7|TRBV6-5
CASRPGTGPPYEQYF
>TRBD1|-|TRBJ2-7|TRBV10-1
CASSARQGPESYEQYF
>-|-|TRBJ2-3|TRBV5-1
CASSSTPGLQEADTQYF
>-|-|TRBJ2-3|TRBV27
CASSRQRGGATADTQYF
>-|once|TRBJ1-1|TRBV5-4
CASSLGVRHSEAFF